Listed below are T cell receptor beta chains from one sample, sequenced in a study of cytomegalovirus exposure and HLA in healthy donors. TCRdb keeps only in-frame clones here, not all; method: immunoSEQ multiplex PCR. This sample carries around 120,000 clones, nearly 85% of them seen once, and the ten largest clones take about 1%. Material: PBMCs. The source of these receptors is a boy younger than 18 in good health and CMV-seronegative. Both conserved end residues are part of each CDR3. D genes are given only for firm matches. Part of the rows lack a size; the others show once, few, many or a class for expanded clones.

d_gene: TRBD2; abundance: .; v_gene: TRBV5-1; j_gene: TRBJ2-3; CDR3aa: CASSQGLAGVTDTQYF; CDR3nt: TGCGCCAGCAGCCAGGGACTAGCGGGAGTTACAGATACGCAGTATTTT
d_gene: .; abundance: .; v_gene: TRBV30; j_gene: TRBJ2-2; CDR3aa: CAWSVRRANTGELFF; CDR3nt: TGTGCCTGGAGTGTAAGAAGAGCGAACACCGGGGAGCTGTTTTTT
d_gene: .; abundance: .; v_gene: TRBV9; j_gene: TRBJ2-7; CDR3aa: CASSVGDTGSSYEQYF; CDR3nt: TGTGCCAGCAGCGTGGGGGATACCGGGAGTTCCTACGAGCAGTACTTC
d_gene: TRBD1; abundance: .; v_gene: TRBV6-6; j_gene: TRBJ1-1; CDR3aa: CASTPAGGSNTEAFF; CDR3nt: TGTGCCAGCACCCCGGCAGGGGGGTCGAACACTGAAGCTTTCTTT
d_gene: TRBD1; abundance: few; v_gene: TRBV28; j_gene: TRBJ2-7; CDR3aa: CASSPGQGKGYEQYF; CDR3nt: TGTGCCAGCAGTCCCGGACAGGGAAAAGGTTACGAGCAGTACTTC
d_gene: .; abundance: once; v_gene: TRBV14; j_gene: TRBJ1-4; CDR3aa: CASSQGVTISEKLFF; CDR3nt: TGTGCCAGCAGCCAAGGGGTGACAATCTCTGAAAAACTGTTTTTT
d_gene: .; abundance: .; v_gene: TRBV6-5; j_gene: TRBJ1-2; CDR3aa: CASSSVGPAQDGYTF; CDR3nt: TGTGCCAGCAGTTCGGTTGGGCCGGCCCAGGATGGCTACACCTTC
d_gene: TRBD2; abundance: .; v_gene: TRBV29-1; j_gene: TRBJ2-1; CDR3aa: CSVSGLAAYNEQFF; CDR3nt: TGCAGCGTATCCGGACTAGCGGCCTACAATGAGCAGTTCTTC
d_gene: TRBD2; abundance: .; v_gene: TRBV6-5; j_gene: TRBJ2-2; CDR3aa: CASTGTSGRGGELFF; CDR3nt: TGTGCCAGCACCGGGACTAGCGGGAGAGGGGGGGAGCTGTTTTTT
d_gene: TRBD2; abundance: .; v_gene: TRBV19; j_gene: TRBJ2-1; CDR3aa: CASSITPGTSGASVYNEQFF; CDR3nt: TGTGCCAGTAGTATTACCCCGGGGACTAGCGGTGCTTCAGTCTACAATGAGCAGTTCTTC
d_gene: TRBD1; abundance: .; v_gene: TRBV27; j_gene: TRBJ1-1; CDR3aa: CASSLTGGDTEAFF; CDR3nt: TGTGCCAGCAGTCTAACAGGGGGCGACACTGAAGCTTTCTTT
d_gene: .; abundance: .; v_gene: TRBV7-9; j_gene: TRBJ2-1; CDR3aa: CASSSLEGVTLDNEQFF; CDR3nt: TGTGCCAGCAGCTCCTTAGAGGGGGTGACGTTGGACAATGAGCAGTTCTTC
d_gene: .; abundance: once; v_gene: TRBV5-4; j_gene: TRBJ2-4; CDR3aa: CASSLHGLAGKSIQYF; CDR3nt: TGTGCCAGCAGCTTGCATGGGCTGGCGGGGAAAAGCATTCAGTACTTC
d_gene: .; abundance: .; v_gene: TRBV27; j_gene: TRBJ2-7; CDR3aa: CASSSNPDSPYEQYF; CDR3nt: TGTGCCAGCAGTTCCAATCCAGACAGCCCCTACGAGCAGTACTTC
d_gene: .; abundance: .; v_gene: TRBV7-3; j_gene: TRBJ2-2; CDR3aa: CASSSPGLQGTGELFF; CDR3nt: TGTGCCAGCAGCTCTCCGGGACTACAGGGCACCGGGGAGCTGTTTTTT
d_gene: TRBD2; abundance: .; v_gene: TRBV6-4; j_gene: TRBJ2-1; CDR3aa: CASRRPRLAVHNEQFF; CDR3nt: TGTGCCAGCAGAAGACCTCGACTAGCTGTCCACAATGAGCAGTTCTTC
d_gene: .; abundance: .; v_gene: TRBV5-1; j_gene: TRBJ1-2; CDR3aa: CASSLAAGDYGYTF; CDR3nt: TGCGCCAGCAGCTTGGCCGCGGGTGACTATGGCTACACCTTC
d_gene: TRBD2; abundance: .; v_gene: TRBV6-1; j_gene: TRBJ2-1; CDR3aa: CASRGPSGSNEQFF; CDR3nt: TGTGCCAGCAGGGGACCTAGCGGGAGTAATGAGCAGTTCTTC
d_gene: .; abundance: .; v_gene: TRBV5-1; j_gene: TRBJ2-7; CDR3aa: CASTSTATDYEQYF; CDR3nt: TGCGCCAGCACCTCGACAGCTACAGATTACGAGCAGTACTTC
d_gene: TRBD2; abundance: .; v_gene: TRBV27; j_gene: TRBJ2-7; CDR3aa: CASSPLTSASYEQYF; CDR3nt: TGTGCCAGCAGCCCTTTGACTAGCGCGTCCTACGAGCAGTACTTC
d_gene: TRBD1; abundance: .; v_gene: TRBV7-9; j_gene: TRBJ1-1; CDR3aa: CSSRGAGSVTEAFF; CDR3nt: TGTTCCAGCAGGGGGGCAGGGTCAGTCACTGAAGCTTTCTTT
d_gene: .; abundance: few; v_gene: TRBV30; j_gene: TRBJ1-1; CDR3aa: CAGNREQAFF; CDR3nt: TGTGCCGGTAACAGGGAGCAAGCTTTCTTT
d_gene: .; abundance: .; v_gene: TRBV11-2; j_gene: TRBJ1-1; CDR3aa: CASGMDRGNTEAFF; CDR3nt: TGTGCCAGCGGAATGGACAGAGGGAACACTGAAGCTTTCTTT
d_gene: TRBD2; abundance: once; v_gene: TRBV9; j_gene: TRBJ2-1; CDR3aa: CASSSGTSGDNEQFF; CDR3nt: TGTGCCAGCAGCTCAGGGACTAGCGGAGACAATGAGCAGTTCTTC
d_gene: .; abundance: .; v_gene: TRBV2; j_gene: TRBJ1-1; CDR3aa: CASNREQGAEAFF; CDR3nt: TGTGCCAGCAATCGGGAACAAGGAGCTGAAGCTTTCTTT
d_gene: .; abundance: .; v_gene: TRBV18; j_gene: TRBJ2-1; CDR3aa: CASSPRGDSNEQFF; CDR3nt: TGTGCCAGCTCACCCAGGGGGGACTCCAATGAGCAGTTCTTC
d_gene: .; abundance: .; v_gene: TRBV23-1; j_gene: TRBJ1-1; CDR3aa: CAPGLQNTEAFF; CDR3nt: TGCGCCCCGGGGTTACAGAACACTGAAGCTTTCTTT
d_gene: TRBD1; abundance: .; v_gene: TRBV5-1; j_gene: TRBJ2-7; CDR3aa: CASSLATGRYEQYF; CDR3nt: TGCGCCAGCAGCTTGGCGACAGGGCGGTACGAGCAGTACTTC
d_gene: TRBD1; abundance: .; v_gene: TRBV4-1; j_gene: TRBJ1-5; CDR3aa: CASSQEWGQGYQPQHF; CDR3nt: TGCGCCAGCAGCCAAGAGTGGGGACAGGGCTATCAGCCCCAGCATTTT
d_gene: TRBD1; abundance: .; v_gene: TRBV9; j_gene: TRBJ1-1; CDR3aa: CASSFGQGNTEAFF; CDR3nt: TGTGCCAGCAGTTTCGGACAGGGGAACACTGAAGCTTTCTTT
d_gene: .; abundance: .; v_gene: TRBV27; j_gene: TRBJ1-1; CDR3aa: CASRQLRNTEAFF; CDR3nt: TGTGCCAGCAGACAGTTGAGGAACACTGAAGCTTTCTTT
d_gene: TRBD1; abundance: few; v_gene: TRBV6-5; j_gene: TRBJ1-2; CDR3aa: CASRTGEYGYTF; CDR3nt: TGTGCCAGCAGGACAGGGGAATATGGCTACACCTTC
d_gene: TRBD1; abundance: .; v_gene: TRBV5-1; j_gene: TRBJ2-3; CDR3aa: CASSLGTGTDTQYF; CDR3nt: TGCGCCAGCAGCTTAGGGACAGGCACAGATACGCAGTATTTT
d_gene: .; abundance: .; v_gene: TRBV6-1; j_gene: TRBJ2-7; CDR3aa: CSSSWKAAYEQYF; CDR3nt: TGTTCCAGCAGTTGGAAGGCGGCCTACGAGCAGTACTTC
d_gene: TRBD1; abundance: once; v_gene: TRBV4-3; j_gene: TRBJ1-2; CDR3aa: CASSQAAGQDYGYTF; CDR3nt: TGCGCCAGCAGCCAAGCGGCCGGACAGGACTATGGCTACACCTTC
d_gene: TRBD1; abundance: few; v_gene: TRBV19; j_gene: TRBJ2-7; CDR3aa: CASSTGTGGSYEQYF; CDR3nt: TGTGCCAGTAGTACCGGGACAGGGGGCTCCTACGAGCAGTACTTC
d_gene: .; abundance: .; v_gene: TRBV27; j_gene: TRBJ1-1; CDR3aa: CASSGQLNTEAFF; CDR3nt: TGTGCCAGCAGTGGACAGTTGAACACTGAAGCTTTCTTT
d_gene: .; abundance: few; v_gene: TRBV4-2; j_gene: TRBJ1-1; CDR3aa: CASSGQGSTEAFF; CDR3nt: TGTGCCAGCAGCGGGCAGGGATCCACTGAAGCTTTCTTT
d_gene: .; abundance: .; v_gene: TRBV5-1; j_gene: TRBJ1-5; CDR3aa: CASSLAGHQPQHF; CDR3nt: TGCGCCAGCAGCTTGGCAGGGCATCAGCCCCAGCATTTT
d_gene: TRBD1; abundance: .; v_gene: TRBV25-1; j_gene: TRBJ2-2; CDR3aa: CASSDPGTGNTGELFF; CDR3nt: TGTGCCAGCAGTGACCCCGGGACAGGGAACACCGGGGAGCTGTTTTTT
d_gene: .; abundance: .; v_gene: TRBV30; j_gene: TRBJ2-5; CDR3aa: CAWSPGIQGGETQYF; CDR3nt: TGTGCCTGGAGTCCAGGGATCCAGGGAGGCGAGACCCAGTACTTC
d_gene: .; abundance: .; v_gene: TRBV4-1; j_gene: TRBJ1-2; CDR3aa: CASSQEESPARGYTF; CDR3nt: TGCGCCAGCAGCCAAGAAGAGTCCCCTGCGAGGGGCTACACCTTC